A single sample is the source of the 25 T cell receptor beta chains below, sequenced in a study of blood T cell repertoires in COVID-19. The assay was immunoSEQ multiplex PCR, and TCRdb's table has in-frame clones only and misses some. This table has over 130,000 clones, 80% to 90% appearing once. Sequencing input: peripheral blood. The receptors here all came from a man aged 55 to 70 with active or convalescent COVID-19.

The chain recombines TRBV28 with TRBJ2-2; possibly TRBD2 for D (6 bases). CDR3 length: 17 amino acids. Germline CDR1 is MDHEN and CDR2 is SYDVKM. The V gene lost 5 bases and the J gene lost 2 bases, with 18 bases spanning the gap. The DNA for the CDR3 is TGTGCCAGCAGTCCGTGGTCGTGGGGGGTCAACACCGGGGAGCTGTTTTTT. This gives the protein CASSPWSWGVNTGELFF.

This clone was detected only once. The CDR3 region has the DNA TGTGCCAGCAGGGGTCGGGGTCGGGGCACAGATACGCAGTATTTT. Amino acid sequence: CASRGRGRGTDTQYF. The J gene is TRBJ2-3, the V gene TRBV6-5; D might be TRBD2 (5 bases). Germline-derived CDR1 and CDR2 are MNHEY and SVGAGI. Trimming shortened V by 6 bases and J by 1 base, and 14 bases separated the two germline ends. The CDR3 extends over 15 amino acids.

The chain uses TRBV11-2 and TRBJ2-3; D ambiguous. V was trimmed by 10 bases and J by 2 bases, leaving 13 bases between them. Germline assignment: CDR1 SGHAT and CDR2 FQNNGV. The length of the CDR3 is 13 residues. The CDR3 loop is CATTKRLTDTQYF. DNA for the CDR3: TGTGCCACCACGAAGCGCCTCACAGATACGCAGTATTTT.

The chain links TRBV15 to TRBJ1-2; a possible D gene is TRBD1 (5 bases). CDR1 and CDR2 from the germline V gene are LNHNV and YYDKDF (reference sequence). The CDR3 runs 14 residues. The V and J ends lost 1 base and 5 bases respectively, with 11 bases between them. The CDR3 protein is CATSRGRGGYGYTF. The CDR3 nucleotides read TGTGCCACCAGCAGAGGAAGGGGTGGGTATGGCTACACCTTC.

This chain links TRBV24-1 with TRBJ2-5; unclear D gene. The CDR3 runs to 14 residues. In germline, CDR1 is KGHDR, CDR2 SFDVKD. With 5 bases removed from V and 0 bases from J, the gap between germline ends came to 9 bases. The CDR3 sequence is CATSVGGDQETQYF. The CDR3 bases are TGTGCCACCAGTGTAGGCGGCGACCAAGAGACCCAGTACTTC.

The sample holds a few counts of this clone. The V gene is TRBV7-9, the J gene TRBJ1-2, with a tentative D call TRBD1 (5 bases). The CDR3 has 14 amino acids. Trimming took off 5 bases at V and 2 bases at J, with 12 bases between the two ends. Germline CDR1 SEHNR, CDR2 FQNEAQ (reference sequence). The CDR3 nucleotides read TGTGCCAGCAGCCAGGGACTCGGGAACTATGGCTACACCTTC. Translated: CASSQGLGNYGYTF.

The CDR3 sequence is CASSLKGQGTLNTEAFF. CDR3 in DNA: TGCGCCAGCAGCTTGAAGGGACAGGGAACTTTGAACACTGAAGCTTTCTTT. V is TRBV5-1 and J is TRBJ1-1; 9 nucleotides align to TRBD1. Germline V gene lookup returns CDR1 SGHRS and CDR2 YFSETQ. Losses at the gene ends were 1 base for V and 0 bases for J; bases not matched to a gene: 7. CDR3 length: 17 residues.

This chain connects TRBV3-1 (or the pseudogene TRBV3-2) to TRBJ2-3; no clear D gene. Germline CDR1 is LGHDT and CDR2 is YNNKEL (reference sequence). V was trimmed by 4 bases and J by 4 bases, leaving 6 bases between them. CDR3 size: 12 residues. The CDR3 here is CASSRPPDTQYF. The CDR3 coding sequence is TGTGCCAGCAGCCGGCCCCCAGATACGCAGTATTTT.

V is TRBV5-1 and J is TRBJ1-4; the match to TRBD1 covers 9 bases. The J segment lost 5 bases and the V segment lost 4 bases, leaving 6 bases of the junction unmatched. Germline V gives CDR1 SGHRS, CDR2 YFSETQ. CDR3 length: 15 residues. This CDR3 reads CASSQGQGFNEKLFF. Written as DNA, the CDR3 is TGCGCCAGCAGCCAGGGACAGGGCTTCAATGAAAAACTGTTTTTT.

The CDR3 region is CASSSGWNSPLHF. CDR3 nucleotide sequence: TGTGCCAGCAGCTCCGGGTGGAATTCACCCCTCCACTTT. The chain couples TRBV7-8 to TRBJ1-6; D gene unclear. Trimming took off 4 bases at V and 7 bases at J, with 8 bases between the two ends. From germline, CDR1 is SGHVS and CDR2 FQNEAQ. There are 13 residues in the CDR3. Full variable domain (rest looked up from reference TRBV7-8 and TRBJ1-6): GAGVSQSPRYKVAKRGQDVALRCDPISGHVSLFWYQQALGQGPEFLTYFQNEAQLDKSGLPSDRFFAERPEGSVSTLKIQRTQQEDSAVYLCASSSGWNSPLHFGNGTRLTVT.

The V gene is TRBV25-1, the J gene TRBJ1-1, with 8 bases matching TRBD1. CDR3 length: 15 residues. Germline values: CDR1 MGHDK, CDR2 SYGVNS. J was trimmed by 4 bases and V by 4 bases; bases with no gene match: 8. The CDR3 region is CASSGFRGRRTEAFF. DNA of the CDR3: TGTGCCAGCAGTGGATTCAGGGGGCGTCGCACTGAAGCTTTCTTT.

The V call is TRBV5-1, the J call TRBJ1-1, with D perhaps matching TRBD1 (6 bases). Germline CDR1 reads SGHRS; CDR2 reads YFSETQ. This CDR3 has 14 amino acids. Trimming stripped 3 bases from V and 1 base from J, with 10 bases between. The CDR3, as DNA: TGCGCCAGCAGCTGGGGACACAAGAACACTGAAGCTTTCTTT. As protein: CASSWGHKNTEAFF.

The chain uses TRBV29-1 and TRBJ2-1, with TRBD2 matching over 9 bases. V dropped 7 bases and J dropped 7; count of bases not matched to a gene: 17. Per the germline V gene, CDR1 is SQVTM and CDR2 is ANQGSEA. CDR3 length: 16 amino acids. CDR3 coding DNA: TGCAGCGCGGCAGGTAGCGGGAGTATTGGTGGGAATGAGCAGTTCTTC. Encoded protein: CSAAGSGSIGGNEQFF.

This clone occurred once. The CDR3 loop is CASSSLASNEQFF. The DNA for the CDR3 is TGTGCCAGCAGCTCACTAGCGTCGAATGAGCAGTTCTTC. The V gene is TRBV5-5, the J gene TRBJ2-1; 7 positions agree with TRBD2. The CDR3 is made up of 13 amino acids. CDR1 is SGHKS and CDR2 is YYEKEE in the germline V gene (reference sequence). V lost 3 bases to trimming and J lost 7 bases; unmatched junction nucleotides: 4. Full variable domain (outside the CDR3, taken from reference TRBV5-5 and TRBJ2-1): DAGVTQSPTHLIKTRGQQVTLRCSPISGHKSVSWYQQVLGQGPQFIFQYYEKEERGRGNFPDRFSARQFPNYSSELNVNALLLGDSALYLCASSSLASNEQFFGPGTRLTVL.

CDR3 sequence reads: CSVELAGVPDTQYF. CDR3 nucleotide sequence: TGCAGCGTTGAGCTAGCGGGAGTACCAGATACGCAGTATTTT. The V gene is TRBV29-1, the J gene TRBJ2-3; TRBD2 matches at 10 bases. From germline, CDR1 is SQVTM and CDR2 ANQGSEA. The CDR3 length is 14 residues. Trimming removed 3 bases from V and 4 bases from J; junction bases left unmatched: 4.

In nucleotides, the CDR3 is TGTGCCAGCAGTTTCGGGGGGACCAGCTATGGCTACACCTTC. As protein: CASSFGGTSYGYTF. V usage is TRBV27 and J usage is TRBJ1-2, with D possibly matching TRBD1 (5 bases). The germline gives CDR1 MNHEY, CDR2 SMNVEV (reference sequence). V gave up 3 bases and J gave up 4 bases, with 12 bases separating them. CDR3 length: 14 residues.

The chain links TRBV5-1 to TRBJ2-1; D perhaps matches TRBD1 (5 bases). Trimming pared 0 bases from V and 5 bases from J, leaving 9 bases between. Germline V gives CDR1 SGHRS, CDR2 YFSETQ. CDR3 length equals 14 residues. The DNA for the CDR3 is TGCGCCAGCAGCTTGGCGCAGGGAAACAATGAGCAGTTCTTC. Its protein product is CASSLAQGNNEQFF.

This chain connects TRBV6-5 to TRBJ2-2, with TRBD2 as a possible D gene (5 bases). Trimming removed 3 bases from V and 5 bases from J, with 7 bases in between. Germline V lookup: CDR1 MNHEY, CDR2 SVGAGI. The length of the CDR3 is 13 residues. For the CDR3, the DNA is TGTGCCAGCAGTTATCGGGGTACCGGGGAGCTGTTTTTT. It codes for CASSYRGTGELFF.

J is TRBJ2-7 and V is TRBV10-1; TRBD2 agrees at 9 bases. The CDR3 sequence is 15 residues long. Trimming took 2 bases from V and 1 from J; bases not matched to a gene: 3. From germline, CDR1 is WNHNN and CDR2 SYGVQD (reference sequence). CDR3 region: CASSEGSGSSYEQYF. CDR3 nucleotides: TGCGCCAGCAGTGAGGGTAGCGGGAGTTCCTACGAGCAGTACTTC.

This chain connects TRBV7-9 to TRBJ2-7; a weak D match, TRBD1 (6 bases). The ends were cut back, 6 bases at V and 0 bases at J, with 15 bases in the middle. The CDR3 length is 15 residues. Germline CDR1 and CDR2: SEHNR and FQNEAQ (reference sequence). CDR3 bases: TGTGCCAGCAGTGCTCAGGGGCGGAGCTCCTACGAGCAGTACTTC. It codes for CASSAQGRSSYEQYF.

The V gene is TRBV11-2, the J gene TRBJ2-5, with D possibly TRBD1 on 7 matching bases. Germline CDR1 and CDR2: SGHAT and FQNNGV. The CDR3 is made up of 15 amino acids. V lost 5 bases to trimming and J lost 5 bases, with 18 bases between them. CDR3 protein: CASSLLEGAGETQYF. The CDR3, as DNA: TGTGCCAGCAGCCTCCTGGAGGGGGCTGGGGAGACCCAGTACTTC. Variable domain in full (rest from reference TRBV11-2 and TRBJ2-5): EAGVAQSPRYKIIEKRQSVAFWCNPISGHATLYWYQQILGQGPKLLIQFQNNGVVDDSQLPKDRFSAERLKGVDSTLKIQPAKLEDSAVYLCASSLLEGAGETQYFGPGTRLLVL.

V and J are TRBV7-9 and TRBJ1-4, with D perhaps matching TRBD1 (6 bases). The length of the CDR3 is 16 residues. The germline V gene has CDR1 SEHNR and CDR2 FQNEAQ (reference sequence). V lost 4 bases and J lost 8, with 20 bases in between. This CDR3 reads CASSSFLTGEGEKLFF. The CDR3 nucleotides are TGTGCCAGCAGCTCCTTTTTGACAGGAGAAGGGGAAAAACTGTTTTTT.

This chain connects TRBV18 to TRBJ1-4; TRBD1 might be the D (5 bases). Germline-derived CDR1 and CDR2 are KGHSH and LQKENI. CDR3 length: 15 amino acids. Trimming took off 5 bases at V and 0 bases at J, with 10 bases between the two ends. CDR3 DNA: TGTGCCAGCTCATCTACAGGTGCAACTAATGAAAAACTGTTTTTT. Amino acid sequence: CASSSTGATNEKLFF.

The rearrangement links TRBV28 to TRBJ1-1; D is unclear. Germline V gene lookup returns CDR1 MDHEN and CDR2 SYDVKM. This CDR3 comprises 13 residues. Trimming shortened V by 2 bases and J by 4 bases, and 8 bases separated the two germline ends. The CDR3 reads CASSLPAGTEAFF. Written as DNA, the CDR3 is TGTGCCAGCAGTTTACCCGCGGGCACTGAAGCTTTCTTT.

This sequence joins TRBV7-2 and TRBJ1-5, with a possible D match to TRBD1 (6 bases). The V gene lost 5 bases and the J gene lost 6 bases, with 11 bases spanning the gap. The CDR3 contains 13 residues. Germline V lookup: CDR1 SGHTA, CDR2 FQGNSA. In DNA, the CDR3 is TGTGCCAGCAGCCTCGGACAGACTCAGCCCCAGCATTTT. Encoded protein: CASSLGQTQPQHF. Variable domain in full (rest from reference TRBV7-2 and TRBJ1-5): GAGVSQSPSNKVTEKGKDVELRCDPISGHTALYWYRQSLGQGLEFLIYFQGNSAPDKSGLPSDRFSAERTGGSVSTLTIQRTQQEDSAVYLCASSLGQTQPQHFGDGTRLSIL.